This TCR beta chain was sequenced for a study of OX40 agonist ivuxolimab in advanced cancers. A note on the overall study: The costimulatory receptor OX40 (CD134) was targeted by ivuxolimab, a fully human IgG2 agonistic monoclonal antibody. Patients were allowed to have had prior anti-PD-1, anti-PD-L1 or anti-CTLA-4 therapy, and 40% of the dose-escalation patients had been treated with checkpoint inhibitors. The point of sequencing TCRbeta in the periphery was to test whether ivuxolimab changed TCR sequence diversity and drove clonal T-cell expansion. In the dose-escalation cohort, around four fifths of patients were male, and the mean age was approximately 60 years, with a range of about 23 to 90. Of the approximately 50 patients in dose escalation, 19 had hepatocellular carcinoma, around 15 had melanoma, 9 had renal cell carcinoma and 9 had head and neck cancer. Intravenous ivuxolimab was administered to patients every 2 weeks at six dose levels: 0.01, 0.1, 0.3, 1.5, 3 and 10 mg/kg. Partial responses occurred in three dose-escalation patients, of whom one had hepatocellular carcinoma and two had cutaneous melanoma. The paper reports the monotherapy dose-escalation portion (N of about 50 patients) of the phase I ivuxolimab trial.

Patients with a history of autoimmune disease or receiving systemic immunosuppression were excluded from the trial. Peripheral blood for TCR sequencing was collected from all dose cohorts at baseline, on cycle 4 day 1, and on cycle 7 day 1. The samples were drawn from a first-in-human, open-label, multicenter phase I dose-escalation trial of ivuxolimab. The trial enrolled adults with locally advanced or metastatic head and neck squamous cell, hepatocellular, melanoma or renal cell carcinoma. Before TCR sequencing, CD4+ T cells and CD8+ T cells from peripheral blood were sorted into separate populations. As regards this clone: Its cognate antigen has yet to be identified. No base-level quality is on record; no much larger clone is a single base apart.

V is shortened by 5 bases, J by 4 bases, and the region joining them spans 15 bases. CDR1 and CDR2 were assigned from the germline V gene (reference sequence) as MNHEY and SMNVEV. The CDR3 runs 16 residues from the cysteine to the phenylalanine. The read is trimmed to its CDR3 DNA, 48 bases read in frame from base 1. To sequence the TCRbeta CDR3 region, genomic DNA was isolated from the sorted cells. TCRbeta CDR3 regions were sequenced using the immunoSEQ Assay. In its TCRdb copy, this immuneACCESS table keeps in-frame sequences only and misses some clones. Where compared with another copy, unresolved V genes explain less than half of these, and the others have no known cause. Present in this sample are under 75,000 clones, less than 90% of which were seen just once. The ten largest clones represent about 0.72% of the sample. Overall results and qualifications from the work: Clonal expansion of both CD4+ and CD8+ blood T cells was observed from baseline to week 6 at doses 0.1 to 3.0 mg/kg. Low levels of normalized T-cell clonal expansion were also shown by some nonresponding patients. After ivuxolimab, expanded clones were on average more numerous among CD8+ T cells than among CD4+ T cells. The antigen specificity of the clonally expanded peripheral T cells was not determined. Partial responders in the 0.1-3.0 mg/kg groups had among the lowest normalized peripheral clonal expansion, especially among CD8+ T cells.

This clonotype originated in an adult with an advanced solid tumor such as melanoma, head and neck, liver or kidney cancer. The input for sequencing was CD4+ or CD8+ T cells sorted from blood, taken in a trial of the OX40 agonist ivuxolimab. The chain joins TRBV27 to TRBJ2-6; no confident D gene assignment can be made. The DNA reads TGTGCCAGCAGTCACAAACCAGAACCCGGGGCCAACGTCCTGACTTTC. The translation is CASSHKPEPGANVLTF.